The clone carrying this T cell receptor (beta chain) was observed a handful of times. Its specificity is unknown. The sample is drawn from a study of CD8 T cells in ankylosing spondylitis. The study's findings and limits: Made up of fewer than ten highly homologous variants, a TCR beta motif appeared characteristic of ankylosing spondylitis blood.

Trimming removed 5 bases from V and 6 bases from J, with 15 bases in between. The V gene's germline CDR1 is SGHRS and CDR2 YFSETQ. CDR3 size: 13 residues. Using its own MiXCR run on the 5' RACE reads, TCRdb lists one record per CDR3 protein. The sample carries just under 550,000 distinct CDR3 sequences, 10% to 15% recorded once. The chain carries TRBV5-1 and TRBJ2-7; D is perhaps TRBD1 (5 bases). The specimen sequenced was blood, either unsorted or a sorted T cell fraction (not recorded which). The receptor comes from a male donor with ankylosing spondylitis. CDR3: CASSPGAPGEQYF. The CDR3 DNA follows: TGCGCCAGCAGTCCTGGGGCCCCCGGCGAGCAGTACTTC.